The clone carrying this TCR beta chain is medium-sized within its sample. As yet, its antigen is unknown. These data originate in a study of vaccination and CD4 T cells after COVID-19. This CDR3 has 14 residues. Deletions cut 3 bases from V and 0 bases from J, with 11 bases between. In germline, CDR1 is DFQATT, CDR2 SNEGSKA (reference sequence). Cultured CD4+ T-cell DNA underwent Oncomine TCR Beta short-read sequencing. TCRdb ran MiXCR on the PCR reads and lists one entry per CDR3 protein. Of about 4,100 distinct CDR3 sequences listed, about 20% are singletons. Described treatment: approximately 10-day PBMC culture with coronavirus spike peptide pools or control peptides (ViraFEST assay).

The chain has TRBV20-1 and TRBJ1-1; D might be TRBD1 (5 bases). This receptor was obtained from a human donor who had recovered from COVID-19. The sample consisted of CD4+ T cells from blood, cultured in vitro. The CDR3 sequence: CSARVGALNTEAFF. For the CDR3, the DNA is TGCAGTGCTAGGGTCGGGGCCTTGAACACTGAAGCTTTCTTT.